This T cell receptor (beta chain) was recorded in a study of T-cell memory formation after mild COVID-19. Constant-segment primers were used for 5'RACE, and the resulting TCR alpha and TCR beta cDNA libraries carried sample barcodes and UMIs. TCRdb fed the 5' RACE reads into MiXCR, producing one record per CDR3 protein. The sample contains under 40,000 distinct CDR3 sequences, 5.5% to 7% of which appear only once. Points from the study as a whole: Later expanders leaned CD4+, whereas clones that contracted between day 15 and 85 were balanced CD4/CD8. CD8+ contracting clones occupied EMRA, while CD4+ ones occupied mainly CM and EM. Pre-infection memory already had some responding clones, implying cross-reactive memory joined.

CDR1 is SGHVS and CDR2 is FQNEAQ in the germline V gene. Trimming at V came to 4 bases and at J to 5 bases, leaving 18 bases not matched to a gene. This CDR3 region has 18 residues. This clonotype has at least ten counts. Antigen specificity is unknown. The origin of this receptor is an adult who had mild COVID-19 (a few samples of this study predate the infection). Cell type and time point are not known. Sequencing was performed on PBMCs or a T cell subset sorted from them (not recorded which). The chain has TRBV7-8 and TRBJ2-5; 8 bases match TRBD2. The DNA of the CDR3 is TGTGCCAGCAGCTCCCGGCGGGGGGTAGCAATGGGGCCGGAGACCCAGTACTTC. This translates into CASSSRRGVAMGPETQYF.